A selection of T cell receptor beta chains follows, all from one sample in a study of T cell responses to AZD1222 COVID-19 vaccine. Assay: immunoSEQ multiplex PCR; the TCRdb copy retains only in-frame clones and omits some. The sample holds 100,000 to 150,000 clones; 80% to 95% are singletons and the top ten take 1.1%. Specimen: peripheral blood, collected on day 0 of AZD1222 vaccination. The receptors derive from an adult in good health. Each CDR3 is given with its conserved first and last residue. A D gene is named only where the DNA matches it firmly. Some rows have no size entry. The others give once, few or many, or a class for an expanded clone.

D: NA
size: NA
V: TRBV3-1/TRBV3-2
J: TRBJ2-7
DNA: TGTGCCAGCAGCGATCCCGACCACAGACCCCAGTACTTC
CDR3: CASSDPDHRPQYF

D: NA
size: NA
V: TRBV28
J: TRBJ1-1
DNA: TGTGCCAGCAGAATCCCCGGGACGTTGGTCACTGAAGCTTTCTTT
CDR3: CASRIPGTLVTEAFF

D: NA
size: NA
V: TRBV2
J: TRBJ2-3
DNA: TGTGCCAGCATAAGCACAGATACGCAGTATTTT
CDR3: CASISTDTQYF

D: NA
size: NA
V: TRBV27
J: TRBJ1-1
DNA: TGTGCCAGCAGTTTGCGGACTAAGACTTTCTTT
CDR3: CASSLRTKTFF

D: TRBD1
size: NA
V: TRBV28
J: TRBJ1-5
DNA: TGTGCCAGCACCGGGGGGACAGGGGATCGGGCCCAGCATTTT
CDR3: CASTGGTGDRAQHF

D: NA
size: NA
V: TRBV6-5
J: TRBJ1-1
DNA: TGTGCCAGCAGAGCCACGGGCACTGAAGCTTTCTTT
CDR3: CASRATGTEAFF

D: NA
size: NA
V: TRBV5-1
J: TRBJ2-5
DNA: TGCGCCAGCAGCGTCGCCAGGGAGGAGACCCAGTACTTC
CDR3: CASSVAREETQYF

D: NA
size: NA
V: TRBV7-2
J: TRBJ1-4
DNA: TGTGCCAGCAGCTTAGTAGGGTCTAGGGGGGATGAAAAACTGTTTTTT
CDR3: CASSLVGSRGDEKLFF

D: NA
size: NA
V: TRBV27
J: TRBJ1-4
DNA: TGTGCCAGCAGACTATCCTTGAGGGCCCTGGGCGAAAAACTGTTTTTT
CDR3: CASRLSLRALGEKLFF

D: TRBD1
size: NA
V: TRBV2
J: TRBJ1-1
DNA: TGTGCCAGCAGGGTAGGGGGTTGGACAGGGCCCATGAACACTGAAGCTTTCTTT
CDR3: CASRVGGWTGPMNTEAFF

D: NA
size: NA
V: TRBV5-5
J: TRBJ2-2
DNA: TGTGCCAGCAGCTTGCCACGGGGAGACACCGGGGAGCTGTTTTTT
CDR3: CASSLPRGDTGELFF

D: NA
size: once
V: TRBV29-1
J: TRBJ2-3
DNA: TGCAGCGTTGAACCTGGCACAGATACGCAGTATTTT
CDR3: CSVEPGTDTQYF

D: NA
size: NA
V: TRBV24-1
J: TRBJ2-1
DNA: TGTGCCACCAGTGATTTGCAGGTCGGGATCAATGAGCAGTTCTTC
CDR3: CATSDLQVGINEQFF

D: NA
size: NA
V: TRBV10-3
J: TRBJ1-2
DNA: TGTGCCATCAGGGCCCCTATCGATAACTATGGCTACACCTTC
CDR3: CAIRAPIDNYGYTF

D: NA
size: NA
V: TRBV28
J: TRBJ1-5
DNA: TGTGCCAGCAGTTTATTAGGACAGCACAATCAGCCCCAGCATTTT
CDR3: CASSLLGQHNQPQHF

D: NA
size: NA
V: TRBV18
J: TRBJ2-2
DNA: TGTGCCAGCTCACCCAACCCCAACACCGGGGAGCTGTTTTTT
CDR3: CASSPNPNTGELFF

D: NA
size: NA
V: TRBV27
J: TRBJ1-1
DNA: TGTGCCAGCACTAATGTAGGGGGGTACACTGAAGCTTTCTTT
CDR3: CASTNVGGYTEAFF

D: NA
size: NA
V: TRBV20-1
J: TRBJ1-6
DNA: TGCAGTGCTGGGCTTAATTCACCCCTCCACTTT
CDR3: CSAGLNSPLHF

D: NA
size: NA
V: TRBV28
J: TRBJ2-3
DNA: TGTGCCAGCAGTTGCCCGCTACTGAGGTGCACAGATACGCAGTATTTT
CDR3: CASSCPLLRCTDTQYF

D: NA
size: NA
V: TRBV6-5
J: TRBJ2-7
DNA: TGTGCCAGCAGTTACTCGATGGGAGCGGGCCTCTACGAGCAGTACTTC
CDR3: CASSYSMGAGLYEQYF

D: TRBD2
size: NA
V: TRBV10-3
J: TRBJ2-7
DNA: TGTGCCATCAGTGAGTTGGCTAGCGGGAGTTACGAGCAGTACTTC
CDR3: CAISELASGSYEQYF

D: NA
size: NA
V: TRBV7-9
J: TRBJ1-2
DNA: TGTGCCAGCAGCTTTACGGGGGCGCATTATGGCTACACCTTC
CDR3: CASSFTGAHYGYTF

D: TRBD1
size: NA
V: TRBV5-1
J: TRBJ1-4
DNA: TGCGCCAGCAGCCGACAGGGGGCGGCAACTAATGAAAAACTGTTTTTT
CDR3: CASSRQGAATNEKLFF

D: NA
size: once
V: TRBV2
J: TRBJ2-1
DNA: TGTGCCAGTACCTACAGGGAAAGTTCCTACAATGAGCAGTTCTTC
CDR3: CASTYRESSYNEQFF

D: NA
size: NA
V: TRBV5-1
J: TRBJ1-5
DNA: TGCGCCAGCAGCTTAGGAGGGACCAGCAATCAGCCCCAGCATTTT
CDR3: CASSLGGTSNQPQHF

D: NA
size: NA
V: TRBV24-1
J: TRBJ2-3
DNA: TGTGCCACCAGTGATGCCTCTAGCACAGATACGCAGTATTTT
CDR3: CATSDASSTDTQYF

D: NA
size: NA
V: TRBV14
J: TRBJ1-1
DNA: TGTGCCAGCAGCCAAGAGGGGACCAGAGGTGCTGAAGCTTTCTTT
CDR3: CASSQEGTRGAEAFF